The TCR beta chain under discussion was sequenced for a study of T cells after yellow fever vaccination. Findings and limits, study-wide: Abundant clonotypes from the bulk population could get into FACS-sorted repertoires as contaminants.

TCRdb reprocessed the 5' RACE reads via MiXCR and lists one record per CDR3 protein. The sample lists some 320,000 distinct CDR3 sequences; around 4.5% were seen once. This clonotype was observed a few times. Its antigen is unidentified. V was pared by 0 bases and J by 1 base, with 10 bases between. CDR1 is SGHDN and CDR2 is FVKESK in the germline V gene. This CDR3 has 16 residues. The V call is TRBV14, the J call TRBJ1-5, with D hard to call. The sequence came from a man in his late teens or twenties who received the YFV17D yellow fever vaccine. This sample comprised PBMCs, obtained 15 days after the yellow fever booster vaccination. The CDR3 DNA follows: TGTGCCAGCAGCCAAGATCGCCAGCAGAGCAATCAGCCCCAGCATTTT. Protein: CASSQDRQQSNQPQHF.